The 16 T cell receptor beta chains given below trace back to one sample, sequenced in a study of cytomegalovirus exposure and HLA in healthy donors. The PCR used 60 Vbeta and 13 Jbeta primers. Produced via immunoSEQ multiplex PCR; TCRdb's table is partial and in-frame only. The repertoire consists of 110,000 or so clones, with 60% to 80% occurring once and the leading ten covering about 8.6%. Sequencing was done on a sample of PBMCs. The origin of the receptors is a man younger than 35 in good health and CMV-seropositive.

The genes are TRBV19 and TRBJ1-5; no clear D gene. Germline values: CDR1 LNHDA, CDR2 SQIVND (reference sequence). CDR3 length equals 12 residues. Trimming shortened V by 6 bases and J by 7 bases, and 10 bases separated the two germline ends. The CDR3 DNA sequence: TGTGCCAGTAGAGGAGGGAAACAGCCCCAGCATTTT. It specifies CASRGGKQPQHF.

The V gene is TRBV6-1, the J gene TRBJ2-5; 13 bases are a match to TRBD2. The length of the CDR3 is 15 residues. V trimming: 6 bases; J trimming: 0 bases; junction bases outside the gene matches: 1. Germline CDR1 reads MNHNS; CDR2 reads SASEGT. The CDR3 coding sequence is TGTGCCAGCAGGGGGACTAGCGGGGACCAAGAGACCCAGTACTTC. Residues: CASRGTSGDQETQYF.

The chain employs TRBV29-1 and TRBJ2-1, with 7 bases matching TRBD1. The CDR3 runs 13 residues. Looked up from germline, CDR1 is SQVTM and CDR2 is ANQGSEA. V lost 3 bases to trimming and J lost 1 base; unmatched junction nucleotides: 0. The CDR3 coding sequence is TGCAGCGTTGAGACAGGGTCCTACAATGAGCAGTTCTTC. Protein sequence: CSVETGSYNEQFF.

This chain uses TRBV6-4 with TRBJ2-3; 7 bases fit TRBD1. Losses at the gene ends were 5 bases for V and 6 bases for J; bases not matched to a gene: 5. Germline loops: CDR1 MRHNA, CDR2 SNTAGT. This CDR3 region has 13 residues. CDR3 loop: CASSFQQGDTQYF. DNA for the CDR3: TGTGCCAGCAGTTTCCAACAGGGGGATACGCAGTATTTT.

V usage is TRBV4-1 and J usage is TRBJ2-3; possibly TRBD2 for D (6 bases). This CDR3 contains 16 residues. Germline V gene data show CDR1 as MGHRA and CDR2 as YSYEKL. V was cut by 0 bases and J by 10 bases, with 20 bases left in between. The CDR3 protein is CASSQDRGMQRTSQYF. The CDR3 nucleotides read TGCGCCAGCAGCCAAGATCGGGGGATGCAGCGCACATCGCAGTATTTT.

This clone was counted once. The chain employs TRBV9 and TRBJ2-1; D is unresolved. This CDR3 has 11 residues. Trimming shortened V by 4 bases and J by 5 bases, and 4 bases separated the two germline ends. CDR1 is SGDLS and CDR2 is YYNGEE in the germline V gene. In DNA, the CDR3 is TGTGCCAGCAGCACTGACAATGAGCAGTTCTTC. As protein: CASSTDNEQFF. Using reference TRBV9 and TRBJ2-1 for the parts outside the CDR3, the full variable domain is DSGVTQTPKHLITATGQRVTLRCSPRSGDLSVYWYQQSLDQGLQFLIQYYNGEERAKGNILERFSAQQFPDLHSELNLSSLELGDSALYFCASSTDNEQFFGPGTRLTVL.

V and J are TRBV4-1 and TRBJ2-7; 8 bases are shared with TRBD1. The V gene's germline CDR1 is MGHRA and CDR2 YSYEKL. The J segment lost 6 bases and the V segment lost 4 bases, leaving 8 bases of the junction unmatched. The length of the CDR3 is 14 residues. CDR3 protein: CASSLRDRFGEQYF. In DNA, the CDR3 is TGCGCCAGCAGCCTCCGGGACAGGTTCGGCGAGCAGTACTTC.

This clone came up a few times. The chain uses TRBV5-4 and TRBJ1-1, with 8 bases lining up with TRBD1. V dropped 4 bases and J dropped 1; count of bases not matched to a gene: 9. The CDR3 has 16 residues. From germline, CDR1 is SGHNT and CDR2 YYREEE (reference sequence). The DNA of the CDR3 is TGTGCCAGCAGCCAAGGACAGGGCGGACCGAACACTGAAGCTTTCTTT. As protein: CASSQGQGGPNTEAFF.

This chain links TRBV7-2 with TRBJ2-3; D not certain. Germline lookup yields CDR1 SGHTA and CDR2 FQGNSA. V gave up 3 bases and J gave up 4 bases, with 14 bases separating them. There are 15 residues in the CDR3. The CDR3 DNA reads TGTGCCAGCAGCTTCATGCCGTCCTCGGCAGATACGCAGTATTTT. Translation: CASSFMPSSADTQYF.

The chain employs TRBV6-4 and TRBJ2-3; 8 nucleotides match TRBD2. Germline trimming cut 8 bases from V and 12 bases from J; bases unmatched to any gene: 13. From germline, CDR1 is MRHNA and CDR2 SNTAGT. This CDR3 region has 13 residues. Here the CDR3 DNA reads TGTGCCAGCGGGGGACTAGTTGCGGCCGCCCAGTATTTT. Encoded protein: CASGGLVAAAQYF.

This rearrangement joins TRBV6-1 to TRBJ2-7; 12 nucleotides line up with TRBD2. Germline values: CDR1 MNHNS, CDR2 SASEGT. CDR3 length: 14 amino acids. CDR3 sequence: CASSLTSGGYEQCV. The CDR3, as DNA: TGTGCCAGCAGTCTTACTAGCGGGGGGTACGAGCAGTGCGTC.

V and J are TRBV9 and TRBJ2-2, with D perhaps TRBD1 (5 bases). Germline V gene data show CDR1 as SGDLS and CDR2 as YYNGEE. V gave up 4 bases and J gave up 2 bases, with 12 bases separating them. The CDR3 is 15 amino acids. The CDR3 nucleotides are TGTGCCAGCAGCCCGACGACAGTTAACACCGGGGAGCTGTTTTTT. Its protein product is CASSPTTVNTGELFF.

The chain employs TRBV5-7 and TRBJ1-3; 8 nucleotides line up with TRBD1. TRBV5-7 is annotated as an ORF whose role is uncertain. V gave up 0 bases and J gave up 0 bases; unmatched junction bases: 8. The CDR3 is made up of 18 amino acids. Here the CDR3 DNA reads TGTGCCAGCAGCTTGGGGGACAGGCAAACTAGCTCTGGAAACACCATATATTTT. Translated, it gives CASSLGDRQTSSGNTIYF.

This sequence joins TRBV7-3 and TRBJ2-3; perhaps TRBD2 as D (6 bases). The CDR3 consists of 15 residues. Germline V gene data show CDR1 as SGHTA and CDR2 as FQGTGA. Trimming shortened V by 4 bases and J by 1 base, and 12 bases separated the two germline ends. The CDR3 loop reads CASSSLGGGTDTQYF. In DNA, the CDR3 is TGTGCCAGCAGCTCCCTCGGGGGTGGCACAGATACGCAGTATTTT.

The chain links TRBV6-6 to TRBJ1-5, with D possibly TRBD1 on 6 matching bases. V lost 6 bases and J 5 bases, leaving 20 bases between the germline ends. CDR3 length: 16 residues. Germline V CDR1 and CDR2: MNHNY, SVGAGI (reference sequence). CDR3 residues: CASSSTRTVGDQPQHF. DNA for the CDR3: TGTGCCAGCAGCTCTACCCGGACAGTAGGCGATCAGCCCCAGCATTTT.

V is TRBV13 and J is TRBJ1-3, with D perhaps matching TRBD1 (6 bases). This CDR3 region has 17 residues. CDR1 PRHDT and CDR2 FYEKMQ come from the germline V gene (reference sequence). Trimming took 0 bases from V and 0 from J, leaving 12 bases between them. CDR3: CASSLGRGGPSGNTIYF. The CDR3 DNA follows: TGTGCCAGCAGCTTAGGCAGGGGTGGACCCTCTGGAAACACCATATATTTT.